These 13 T cell receptor beta chains originate from one sample sequenced in a study of T cells expressing NK-cell markers. With the 5' RACE reads reprocessed, TCRdb shows one record per CDR3 protein and no DNA. The sample has more than 250,000 distinct CDR3 sequences, and its top ten clones hold roughly 0.4%. The material sequenced was blood T cells: a sorted CD56 or NKG2C T cell subset, CD4+ or CD8+ T cells, or bulk PBMC T cells (not recorded which). The receptors shown here come from a man aged 18 to 29 in good health.

The chain has TRBV12-3 or TRBV12-4 and TRBJ1-2. The CDR3 spans 13 residues. The CDR3 sequence: CASSLAGRSGYTF.

The chain employs TRBV20-1 and TRBJ2-5; TCRdb designates TRBD1, a call that cannot be tested without DNA. Germline V gene sequence: CDR1 DFQATT, CDR2 SNEGSKA (reference sequence). The CDR3 is 15 residues long. The CDR3 region is CSADDRRRGRETQYF.

V gene TRBV20-1 combines with J gene TRBJ2-3; the D call of TRBD2 rests on TCRdb alone, since no DNA is present to check it. The CDR3 length is 15 residues. CDR1 is DFQATT, CDR2 SNEGSKA, per germline (reference sequence). The CDR3 spells CSARKLAGGLDTQYF.

The chain has TRBV15 and TRBJ1-2; TCRdb picks TRBD1, but there is no DNA to check that call. The germline CDR1 and CDR2 sequences are LNHNV and YYDKDF (reference sequence). This CDR3 comprises 14 residues. The CDR3 sequence: CATSPGSGSYGYTF.

V usage is TRBV11-3 and J usage is TRBJ2-7; TCRdb picks TRBD1, but there is no DNA to check that call. This CDR3 has 16 amino acids. The germline V gene encodes CDR1 SGHNT and CDR2 YENEEA. The CDR3 region is CASSPRGATSSYEQYF.

This chain's CDR3 is CASSKGLPGVRGEQFF. The V and J genes are TRBV9 and TRBJ2-1; as DNA is missing, the TRBD2 call by TCRdb cannot be tested. Germline V CDR1 and CDR2: SGDLS, YYNGEE. This CDR3 is 16 amino acids long.

The chain joins TRBV12-3 or TRBV12-4 to TRBJ1-2; TCRdb's D call of TRBD1 is untestable without DNA. This CDR3 contains 15 residues. The CDR3 reads CASSRTGTGLSGYTF.

CDR3 amino acids: CASSFQGSNYEQYF. The V and J genes are TRBV27 and TRBJ2-7; the D call of TRBD1 rests on TCRdb alone, since no DNA is present to check it. The length of the CDR3 is 14 residues. Per germline, CDR1 MNHEY and CDR2 SMNVEV (reference sequence).

This rearrangement joins TRBV29-1 to TRBJ1-1. Germline V CDR1 and CDR2: SQVTM, ANQGSEA. The CDR3 totals 12 residues. CDR3 amino acids: CSSNREGTEAFF.

The rearrangement joins TRBV29-1 to TRBJ2-2. CDR1 and CDR2 (germline): SQVTM, ANQGSEA. CDR3 length: 14 residues. The CDR3: CSVAQLANTGELFF.

This sequence joins TRBV6-2 or TRBV6-3 and TRBJ2-6. CDR1 is MNHEY and CDR2 is SVGEGT in the germline V gene. The CDR3 spans 18 residues. The CDR3 spells CASSYRERTGSGANVLTF.

The rearrangement joins TRBV5-1 to TRBJ1-6. The CDR3 has 14 amino acids. Germline V gene data show CDR1 as SGHRS and CDR2 as YFSETQ. The CDR3 reads CASSLGRENSPLHF.

The chain is built from TRBV20-1 and TRBJ2-1; checking the TCRdb D call of TRBD2 is not possible without DNA. CDR1 is DFQATT and CDR2 is SNEGSKA in the germline V gene (reference sequence). This CDR3 is 14 amino acids long. This CDR3 is CSASRAGLRNEQFF.